This T cell receptor (beta chain) derives from a study of blood T cell repertoires in COVID-19. Across the whole study: Acute-phase and convalescent COVID-19 samples originated in the United States, Italy and Spain. PBMCs, B-cell-depleted T cells, or T cells provided the cDNA or gDNA that made up the material.

This CDR3 is built from 15 residues. V was clipped by 2 bases and J by 5 bases; unmatched bases: 8. Germline loops: CDR1 MNHEY, CDR2 SMNVEV (reference sequence). As processed by the authors: How many nucleated cells were present was estimated from reference gene primer amplification. Libraries were prepared by immunoSEQ multiplex PCR; TCRdb keeps only in-frame clonotypes and omits some of them. V and J calls and clone size are as listed in that table; D and trimming were resolved from the DNA. Of some 260,000 clones in the sample, 88% were seen once. The chain links TRBV27 to TRBJ2-5; 7 positions match TRBD1. This sequence was found in a woman in her 40s who had recovered from COVID-19. The specimen was peripheral blood. The CDR3: CASSLRGGLGETQYF. Here the CDR3 DNA reads TGTGCCAGCAGTTTACGAGGGGGCCTAGGGGAGACCCAGTACTTC.